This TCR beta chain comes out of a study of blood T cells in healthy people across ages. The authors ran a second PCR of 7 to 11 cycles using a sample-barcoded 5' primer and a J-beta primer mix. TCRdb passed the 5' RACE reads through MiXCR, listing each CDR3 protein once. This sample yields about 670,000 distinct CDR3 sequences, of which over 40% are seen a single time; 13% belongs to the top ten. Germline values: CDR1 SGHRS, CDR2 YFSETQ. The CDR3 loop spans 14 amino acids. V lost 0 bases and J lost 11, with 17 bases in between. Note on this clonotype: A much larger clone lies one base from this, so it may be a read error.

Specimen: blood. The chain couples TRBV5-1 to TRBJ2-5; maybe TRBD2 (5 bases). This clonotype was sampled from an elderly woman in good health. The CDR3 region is CASSLGGSDNEQYF. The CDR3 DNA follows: TGCGCCAGCAGCTTGGGGGGTAGCGACAATGAGCAGTACTTC.